Sequencing of this TCR beta chain was carried out in a study of shared clonotypes between healthy human individuals. Study overall: Plates per donor: three CD4 naive, three CD4 memory, two CD8 naive, one CD8 memory.

Findings and caveats of the study: Memory subsets generally showed smaller estimated richness than naive subsets did.

On this clone: What it binds is not known.

Positively selected for CCR7, the CD45RO-negative cells used as naive CD8 cells excluded terminally differentiated effector memory CD45RA+ cells. Sequencing used immunoSEQ multiplex PCR; TCRdb keeps in-frame clones, though not all of them. The sample carries hundreds of thousands of clones, roughly 95% recorded once. Germline CDR1 and CDR2: SGDLS and YYNGEE. This CDR3 comprises 17 residues. This clonotype was sampled from a woman aged 25 to 45 in good health. Sequenced material: naive CD8+ T cells sorted from blood. The gene calls are TRBV9 and TRBJ2-5; no clear D. The J call may be wrong; the DNA end is better matched by TRBJ2-7. In DNA, the CDR3 is TGTGCCAGCAGCGTAGGAGTTGGAGAAAGGAGCTCCTACGAGCAGTACTTC. Translation gives CASSVGVGERSSYEQYF.